This entry concerns a single TCR beta chain. The source of the sample is a study of blood T cell repertoires in COVID-19. About the study: Acute-phase and convalescent COVID-19 samples originated in the United States, Italy and Spain. The analysed material was cDNA or gDNA that came from T cells, B-cell-depleted T cells, or PBMCs.

Original processing notes: Amplifying reference gene primers gave estimates of nucleated cell counts. Repertoires were generated with immunoSEQ multiplex PCR, while TCRdb's copy carries only in-frame clones and drops some. V, J and clone size were drawn from that table, and D and trimming were deduced from the DNA. The profile covers about 300,000 clones, with roughly 83% appearing a single time and under 2% taken by the ten largest. The CDR3 sequence is 18 residues long. Losses at the gene ends were 1 base for V and 7 bases for J; bases not matched to a gene: 14. Germline values: CDR1 MGHRA, CDR2 YSYEKL.

The rearrangement uses TRBV4-1 and TRBJ2-1; 9 positions match TRBD2. The clonotype comes from a woman aged 50 to 60 with acute or convalescent COVID-19. Source material: peripheral blood. The CDR3 loop reads CASSQVQPRSGRSNEQFF. CDR3 sequence (DNA): TGCGCCAGCAGCCAAGTCCAGCCTAGGAGCGGGAGGTCAAATGAGCAGTTCTTC.